The 5 T cell receptor beta chains below all came from one sample that was sequenced in a study of T cell responses to AZD1222 COVID-19 vaccine. TCRdb's copy holds only in-frame clones and misses some; the assay was immunoSEQ multiplex PCR. This repertoire shows around 130,000 clones, about 90% found once; its top ten account for around 1.7%. This specimen was peripheral blood, taken on day 0 of AZD1222 vaccination. All receptors come from an adult in good health.

The V call is TRBV3-1 (or the pseudogene TRBV3-2), the J call TRBJ1-2; D uncertain. Germline CDR1 LGHDT, CDR2 YNNKEL (reference sequence). The V end was cut by 1 base, the J end by 4 bases, with 16 bases between. This CDR3 has 16 amino acids. The CDR3 DNA is TGTGCCAGCAGCCAAGGACCTAAGGCCGCCTTCTATGGCTACACCTTC. Residues: CASSQGPKAAFYGYTF.

The V call is TRBV15, the J call TRBJ1-3; D is perhaps TRBD1 (6 bases). Trimming cost V 0 bases and J 0 bases, with 12 bases left between them. Per the germline V gene, CDR1 is LNHNV and CDR2 is YYDKDF (reference sequence). The CDR3 covers 17 residues. The DNA of the CDR3 is TGTGCCACCAGCAGAGATTCGGGACATTTCTCTGGAAACACCATATATTTT. This translates into CATSRDSGHFSGNTIYF.

The V gene is TRBV18, the J gene TRBJ1-1; D remains ambiguous. The germline gives CDR1 KGHSH, CDR2 LQKENI. The CDR3 extends over 13 amino acids. The V gene lost 6 bases and the J gene lost 3 bases, with 11 bases spanning the gap. The CDR3: CASSRTSDTEAFF. DNA of the CDR3: TGTGCCAGCTCGCGGACGTCGGACACTGAAGCTTTCTTT.

This clone was seen just once. This sequence joins TRBV6-5 and TRBJ2-7, with 11 bases that match TRBD1. CDR1 and CDR2 (germline): MNHEY, SVGAGI. The CDR3 totals 15 residues. V lost 6 bases to trimming and J lost 9 bases; unmatched junction nucleotides: 13. CDR3 loop: CASRPRTGGGSVQYF. CDR3 nucleotides: TGTGCCAGCAGACCTAGGACAGGGGGCGGTTCGGTGCAGTACTTC.

The gene calls are TRBV5-4 and TRBJ2-5; D remains ambiguous. CDR3 length: 16 residues. Trimming shortened V by 1 base and J by 4 bases, and 17 bases separated the two germline ends. CDR1 is SGHNT, CDR2 YYREEE, per germline (reference sequence). CDR3 sequence reads: CASSLSEFGLGETQYF. The CDR3 DNA reads as TGTGCCAGCAGCTTGTCAGAGTTTGGCCTGGGAGAGACCCAGTACTTC.